These 12 T cell receptor beta chains originate from one sample sequenced in a study of regulatory T cells in long-lasting Graves disease. Libraries of TCR beta came from iRepertoire HTBI primers plus Arm-PCR of CDR3 regions. TCRdb reprocessed the multiplex PCR reads with MiXCR, giving one entry per CDR3 protein. The table records roughly 450,000 distinct CDR3 sequences, roughly 23% of them present only once. Sample time point: persistent/refractory GD, antithyroid drugs over 5 years with positive TRAb. Generation of the TCR library employed RNA extracted from PBMCs. Specimen: peripheral blood mononuclear cells (PBMCs), collected when the disease was refractory, from a patient treated with antithyroid drugs. These TCRs come from a female donor with Graves disease.

The chain carries TRBV27 and TRBJ1-1; TRBD1 is a possible D gene (6 bases). CDR1 MNHEY and CDR2 SMNVEV come from the germline V gene (reference sequence). This CDR3 has 17 residues. V lost 4 bases and J 0 bases, leaving 18 bases between the germline ends. The DNA for the CDR3 is TGTGCCAGCAGTTCCCGACCCAGGGGTGTGGTGAACACTGAAGCTTTCTTT. It translates to CASSSRPRGVVNTEAFF.

This clonotype was observed a handful of times. V is TRBV20-1 and J is TRBJ2-2; D gene ambiguous. The CDR3 has 14 amino acids. Trimming removed 3 bases from V and 0 bases from J, with 8 bases in between. Germline V gene lookup returns CDR1 DFQATT and CDR2 SNEGSKA (reference sequence). The chain's CDR3 is CSARSNANTGELFF. CDR3 bases: TGCAGTGCTAGGAGCAACGCGAACACCGGGGAGCTGTTTTTT.

The chain carries TRBV14 and TRBJ2-5; perhaps TRBD2 as D (5 bases). Trimming pared 3 bases from V and 2 bases from J, leaving 13 bases between. This CDR3 comprises 15 residues. Germline V gene sequence: CDR1 SGHDN, CDR2 FVKESK. CDR3 residues: CASSHHLAPQETQYF. CDR3 nucleotide sequence: TGTGCCAGCAGCCACCACCTAGCACCACAAGAGACCCAGTACTTC.

The gene calls are TRBV28 and TRBJ1-5; TRBD1 matches 8 bases. This CDR3 is 15 amino acids long. Germline lookup yields CDR1 MDHEN and CDR2 SYDVKM. V was pared by 7 bases and J by 0 bases, with 5 bases of the junction left unmatched. The CDR3 loop is CASTTGGDSNQPQHF. As DNA, the CDR3 is TGTGCCAGCACAACAGGGGGAGATAGCAATCAGCCCCAGCATTTT.

This clonotype was found many times. The J gene is TRBJ1-2, the V gene TRBV25-1, with 9 bases lining up with TRBD1. The junction had 2 bases not matched to a gene; V was cut back by 1 base and J by 2 bases. CDR3 length: 15 amino acids. CDR1 and CDR2 from the germline V gene are MGHDK and SYGVNS. The CDR3: CASSESDRGNYGYTF. For the CDR3, the DNA is TGTGCCAGCAGTGAATCGGACAGGGGAAACTATGGCTACACCTTC.

The chain recombines TRBV7-2 with TRBJ1-1; no clear D gene. Germline assignment: CDR1 SGHTA and CDR2 FQGNSA. The CDR3 consists of 14 residues. Trimming stripped 1 base from V and 1 base from J, with 7 bases between. The CDR3 loop reads CASSLDAGNTEAFF. DNA of the CDR3: TGTGCCAGCAGCTTAGACGCAGGGAACACTGAAGCTTTCTTT.

The chain combines TRBV20-1 with TRBJ2-1; D is uncertain. With 4 bases removed from V and 12 bases from J, the gap between germline ends came to 13 bases. This CDR3 spans 11 amino acids. Germline assignment: CDR1 DFQATT and CDR2 SNEGSKA (reference sequence). The CDR3 loop is CSAIDSFAQFF. CDR3 in DNA: TGCAGTGCTATAGATAGTTTTGCGCAGTTCTTC.

The rearrangement links TRBV12-3 or TRBV12-4 to TRBJ1-5; D is possibly TRBD1 (5 bases). The CDR3 sequence is 15 residues long. The V end lost 3 bases, the J end lost 6 bases, and 15 bases lay between the germline ends. CDR3 sequence reads: CASSFQGGRGQPQHF. The CDR3 region has the DNA TGTGCCAGCAGTTTCCAGGGAGGCCGGGGTCAGCCCCAGCATTTT.

In this sample, this clonotype turned up a few times. This chain uses TRBV7-9 with TRBJ2-5; TRBD1 might be the D (6 bases). Germline-derived CDR1 and CDR2 are SEHNR and FQNEAQ (reference sequence). V lost 5 bases and J lost 5, with 15 bases in between. This CDR3 is built from 14 residues. CDR3 residues: CASSPQGNPETQYF. CDR3 sequence (DNA): TGTGCCAGCAGCCCACAGGGAAACCCGGAGACCCAGTACTTC.

The V and J genes are TRBV6-2 or TRBV6-3 and TRBJ2-5; 7 nucleotides align to TRBD1. From germline, CDR1 is MNHEY and CDR2 SVGEGT. CDR3 length: 17 residues. J was trimmed by 1 base and V by 5 bases; bases with no gene match: 13. CDR3 in DNA: TGTGCCAGCAGTCGTCACCGGGACAGAGCTAGCCAAGAGACCCAGTACTTC. Translated, it gives CASSRHRDRASQETQYF.

This clonotype appeared a few times. This chain links TRBV3-1 with TRBJ2-7; no definite D call. V was cut by 2 bases and J by 3 bases, with 11 bases left in between. The length of the CDR3 is 14 residues. Germline V gives CDR1 LGHDT, CDR2 YNNKEL (reference sequence). CDR3: CASSQTRNNYEQYF. Here the CDR3 DNA reads TGTGCCAGCAGCCAAACTCGCAACAACTACGAGCAGTACTTC.

This clonotype was detected only a few times. This chain links TRBV7-6 with TRBJ2-7, with D unclear. CDR3 size: 12 residues. Germline lookup yields CDR1 SGHVS and CDR2 FNYEAQ. Trimming left V 3 bases short and J 3 bases short, with 6 bases between. DNA for the CDR3: TGTGCCAGCAGCTTCTTAGACTACGAGCAGTACTTC. This translates into CASSFLDYEQYF.